The rows below give T cell receptor beta chains drawn from one sample of a study of blood T cell repertoires in COVID-19. Assay: immunoSEQ multiplex PCR; the TCRdb copy retains only in-frame clones and omits some. This table has around 180,000 clones, approximately 83% appearing once. The sample was peripheral blood. These receptor sequences come from a man aged 55 to 70 with acute or convalescent COVID-19. Both conserved end residues are part of each CDR3.

CASSIRPGGGQPQHF	TRBV19	TRBJ1-5
CASRNADRTNEKLFF	TRBV27	TRBJ1-4
CATSPRGPSSGNTIYF	TRBV15	TRBJ1-3
CASSLGQTNTGELFF	TRBV7-2	TRBJ2-2
CASSLGGDRTEAFF	TRBV7-9	TRBJ1-1
CASRFQGHSIEAFF	TRBV7-2	TRBJ1-1
CASSSRDSNYEQYF	TRBV7-2	TRBJ2-7
CASSELASGDEKLFF	TRBV25-1	TRBJ1-4
CASSSGLYEQFF	TRBV2	TRBJ2-1
CASLQGSDYGYTF	TRBV6-1	TRBJ1-2
CASTRQAFGNTIYF	TRBV19	TRBJ1-3
CASSDRGASTDTQYF	TRBV9	TRBJ2-3
CASSPPGGAGANVLTF	TRBV28	TRBJ2-6
CATSDLSSGRVRQFF	TRBV24-1	TRBJ2-1
CASGTNYEQYF	TRBV19	TRBJ2-7
CAISEAGTSISEQYF	TRBV10-3	TRBJ2-7
CASSGRKQSYEQYF	TRBV7-9	TRBJ2-7
CASSNVGGYEQYF	TRBV19	TRBJ2-7
CASRHRDRVFYEQYF	TRBV19	TRBJ2-7
CASSRDREYEQYF	TRBV6-1	TRBJ2-7
CASSPRTGGPYNEQFF	TRBV19	TRBJ2-1
CASSHSVTGHGELFF	TRBV2	TRBJ2-2
CASSLAALAGVTGELFF	TRBV5-6	TRBJ2-2
CASSGMTGPGQPQHF	TRBV2	TRBJ1-5
CATSRERDRGYEQYF	TRBV15	TRBJ2-7
CASGRTSGTGEQYF	TRBV7-9	TRBJ2-7
CASSRQVNQPQHF	TRBV2	TRBJ1-5
CSVVGGTGTYEQYF	TRBV29-1	TRBJ2-7
CASSSRQGSTGELFF	TRBV7-8	TRBJ2-2
CASSEAEGSHEQYF	TRBV6-1	TRBJ2-7
CASSSTSTRAGELFF	TRBV7-2	TRBJ2-2
CASRWGTGDLNTEAFF	TRBV5-1	TRBJ1-1
CATSRDGQGTSPLHF	TRBV15	TRBJ1-6
CASSYQQFRADSPLHF	TRBV6-5	TRBJ1-6
CASNPQGAFQETQYF	TRBV28	TRBJ2-5
CASSTSSYEQYF	TRBV28	TRBJ2-7
CASSPRTGSSYEQYF	TRBV4-1	TRBJ2-7
CASSLLAGIDEQYF	TRBV7-2	TRBJ2-7
CASSLVAQGKYEQYF	TRBV7-8	TRBJ2-7
CASRGLAGYNEQFF	TRBV19	TRBJ2-1
CATTTGYQPQHF	TRBV28	TRBJ1-5
CASSLGGNEGTEAFF	TRBV5-1	TRBJ1-1
CASRTERDRGEKLFF	TRBV2	TRBJ1-4
CASSPLRGSAYEQYF	TRBV18	TRBJ2-7
CASSTTFYEQYF	TRBV28	TRBJ2-7
CASSPFGAQGASWGTEAFF	TRBV18	TRBJ1-1
CASSLGVAYEQYF	TRBV7-2	TRBJ2-7
CASSSRLAGGNEQFF	TRBV7-9	TRBJ2-1
CASSLFWTSGRALYNEQFF	TRBV28	TRBJ2-1
CASSIGRGLYSYEQYF	TRBV18	TRBJ2-7
CASTQINEKLFF	TRBV2	TRBJ1-4
CSASLGGGNQPQHF	TRBV20-1	TRBJ1-5
CASSPTGPRETQYF	TRBV5-1	TRBJ2-5
CASSPYIGGIKETQYF	TRBV27	TRBJ2-5